The rows below give T cell receptor beta chains drawn from one sample of a study of CD8 T cells in Susac syndrome. TCRdb analysed the immunoSEQ multiplex PCR reads with MiXCR anew, one entry per CDR3 protein. The sample records about 80,000 distinct CDR3 sequences, about 93% being singletons. Sequenced material: CD8+ T cells from PBMCs. The receptors come from a human donor in good health. Both conserved end residues are part of each CDR3. D genes are given only for firm matches. Some rows have no size entry. The others give once, few or many, or a class for an expanded clone.

d_gene	v_gene	abundance	j_gene	len	CDR3nt	CDR3aa
TRBD2	TRBV9	.	TRBJ2-1	15	TGTGCCAGCAGCGTAGTTGGACTAGAGATCAATGAGCAGTTCTTC	CASSVVGLEINEQFF
.	TRBV4-3	.	TRBJ2-1	15	TGCGCCAGCAGCCAAGATTTTGCCGATTACAATGAGCAGTTCTTC	CASSQDFADYNEQFF
TRBD1	TRBV6-1	.	TRBJ1-2	17	TGTGCCAGCAGCGAGACAGGGGGCGCCGATCGGATCTATGGCTACACCTTC	CASSETGGADRIYGYTF
.	TRBV4-1	.	TRBJ1-1	14	TGCGCCAGCAGCCAAGAACAGGGAGACACTGAAGCTTTCTTT	CASSQEQGDTEAFF
.	TRBV29-1	.	TRBJ1-2	14	TGCAGCGTTCGAGACACCCTTGGGATCTATGGCTACACCTTC	CSVRDTLGIYGYTF
.	TRBV20-1	.	TRBJ2-7	12	TGCAGTGCTAGAGCAGTAGCCTACGAGCAGTACTTC	CSARAVAYEQYF
TRBD1	TRBV2	.	TRBJ1-2	12	TGTGCCAGCATAACAGGGGGCTATGGCTACACCTTC	CASITGGYGYTF
.	TRBV24-1	.	TRBJ2-1	16	TGTGCCACCAGTGATTTGCGGAGAGGCCCTTACAATGAGCAGTTCTTC	CATSDLRRGPYNEQFF
.	TRBV4-3	.	TRBJ2-1	15	TGCGCCAGCAGCCAAGAAGGACAACGCTACAATGAGCAGTTCTTC	CASSQEGQRYNEQFF
.	TRBV5-1	.	TRBJ1-6	14	TGCGCCAGCAGCCCGGGTCAACGATATCCACCCCTCCACTTT	CASSPGQRYPPLHF
.	TRBV7-9	once	TRBJ2-7	12	TGTGCCAGCAGTCTTACAACCTACGAGCAGTACTTC	CASSLTTYEQYF
.	TRBV20-1	.	TRBJ1-6	15	TGCAGTGCCCGCGCAAGCAGCTCCTATAATTCACCCCTCCACTTT	CSARASSSYNSPLHF
.	TRBV7-9	.	TRBJ1-5	15	TGTGCCAGCAGCTTCACCGGGGAAAAAATCGTGGCCCAGCATTTT	CASSFTGEKIVAQHF
.	TRBV5-1	.	TRBJ2-5	16	TGCGCCAGCAGCTCGCCTTATAGACGCCGACCCGAGACCCAGTACTTC	CASSSPYRRRPETQYF